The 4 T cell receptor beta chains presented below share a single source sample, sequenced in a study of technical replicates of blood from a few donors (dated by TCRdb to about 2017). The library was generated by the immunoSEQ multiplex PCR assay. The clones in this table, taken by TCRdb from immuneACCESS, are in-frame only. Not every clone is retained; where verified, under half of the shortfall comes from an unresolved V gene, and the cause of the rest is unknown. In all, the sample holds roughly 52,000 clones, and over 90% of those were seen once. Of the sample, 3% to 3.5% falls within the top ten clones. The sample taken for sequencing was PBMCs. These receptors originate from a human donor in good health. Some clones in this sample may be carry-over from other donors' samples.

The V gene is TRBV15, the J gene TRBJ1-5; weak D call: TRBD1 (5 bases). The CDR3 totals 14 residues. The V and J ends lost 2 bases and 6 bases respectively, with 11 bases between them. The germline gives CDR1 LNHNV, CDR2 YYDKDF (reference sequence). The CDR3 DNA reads TGTGCCACCAGCAGACCAGGGTACCTTCAGCCCCAGCATTTT. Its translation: CATSRPGYLQPQHF.

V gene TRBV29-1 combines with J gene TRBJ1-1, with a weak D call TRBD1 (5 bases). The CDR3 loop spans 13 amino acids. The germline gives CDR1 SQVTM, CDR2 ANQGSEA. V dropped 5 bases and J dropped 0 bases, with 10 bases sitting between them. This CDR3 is CSVKRQLNTEAFF. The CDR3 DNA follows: TGCAGCGTTAAGCGACAGTTGAACACTGAAGCTTTCTTT.

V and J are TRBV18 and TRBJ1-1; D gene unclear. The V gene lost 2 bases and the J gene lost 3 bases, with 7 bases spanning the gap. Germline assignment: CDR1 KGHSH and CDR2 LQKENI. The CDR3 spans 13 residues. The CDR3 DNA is TGTGCCAGCTCACCAGGGAGGGACACTGAAGCTTTCTTT. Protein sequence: CASSPGRDTEAFF. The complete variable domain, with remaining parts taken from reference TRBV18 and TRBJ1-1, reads NAGVMQNPRHLVRRRGQEARLRCSPMKGHSHVYWYRQLPEEGLKFMVYLQKENIIDESGMPKERFSAEFPKEGPSILRIQQVVRGDSAAYFCASSPGRDTEAFFGQGTRLTVV.

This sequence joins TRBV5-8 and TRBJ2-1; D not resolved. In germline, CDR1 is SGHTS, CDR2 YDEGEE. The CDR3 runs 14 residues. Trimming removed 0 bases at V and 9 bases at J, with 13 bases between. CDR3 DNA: TGTGCCAGCAGCTTGGGACTCCCCGCCGGTGAGCAGTTCTTC. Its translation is CASSLGLPAGEQFF.